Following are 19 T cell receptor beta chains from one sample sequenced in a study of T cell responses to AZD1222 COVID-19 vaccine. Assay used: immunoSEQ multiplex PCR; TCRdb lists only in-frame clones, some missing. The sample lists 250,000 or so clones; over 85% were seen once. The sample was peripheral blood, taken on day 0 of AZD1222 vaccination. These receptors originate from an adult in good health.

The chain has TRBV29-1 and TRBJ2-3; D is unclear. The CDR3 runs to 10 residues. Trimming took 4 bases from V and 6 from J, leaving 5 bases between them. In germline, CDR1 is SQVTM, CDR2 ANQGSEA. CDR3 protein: CSVGPDTQYF. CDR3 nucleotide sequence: TGCAGCGTTGGTCCCGATACGCAGTATTTT.

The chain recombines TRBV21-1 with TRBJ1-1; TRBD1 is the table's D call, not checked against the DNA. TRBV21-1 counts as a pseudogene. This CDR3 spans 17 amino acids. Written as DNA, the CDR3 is TGTGCCAGCAGCAAAGGTGGGGGGACAGGTTGGGGCACTGAAGCTTTCTTT. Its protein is CASSKGGGTGWGTEAFF.

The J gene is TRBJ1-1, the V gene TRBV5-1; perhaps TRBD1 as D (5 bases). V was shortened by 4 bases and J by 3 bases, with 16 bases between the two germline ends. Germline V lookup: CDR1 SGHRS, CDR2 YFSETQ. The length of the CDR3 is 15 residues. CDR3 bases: TGCGCCAGCAGCCTCCAAGGGACGGAGTACACTGAAGCTTTCTTT. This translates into CASSLQGTEYTEAFF.

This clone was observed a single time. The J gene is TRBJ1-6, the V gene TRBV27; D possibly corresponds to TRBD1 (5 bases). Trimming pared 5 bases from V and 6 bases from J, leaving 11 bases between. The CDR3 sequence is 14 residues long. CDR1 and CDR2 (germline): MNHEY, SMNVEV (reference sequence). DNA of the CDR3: TGTGCCAGCAGTCTAGGGGCGGGTAATTCACCCCTCCACTTT. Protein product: CASSLGAGNSPLHF.

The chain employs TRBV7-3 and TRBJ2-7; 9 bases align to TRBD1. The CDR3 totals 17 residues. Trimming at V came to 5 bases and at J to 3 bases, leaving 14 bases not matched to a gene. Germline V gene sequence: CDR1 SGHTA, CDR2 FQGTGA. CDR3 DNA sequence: TGTGCCAGCAGCGACTTCCTAGGACAGGGGCGAGACTACGAGCAGTACTTC. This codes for CASSDFLGQGRDYEQYF.

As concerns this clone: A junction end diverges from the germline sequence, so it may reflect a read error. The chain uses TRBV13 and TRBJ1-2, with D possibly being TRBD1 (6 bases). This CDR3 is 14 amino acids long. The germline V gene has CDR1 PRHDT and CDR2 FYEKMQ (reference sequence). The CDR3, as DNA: TGTGCCAGCAGCCTAGGGACACTTAACTATGGCTACACCTTC. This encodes CASSLGTLNYGYTF.

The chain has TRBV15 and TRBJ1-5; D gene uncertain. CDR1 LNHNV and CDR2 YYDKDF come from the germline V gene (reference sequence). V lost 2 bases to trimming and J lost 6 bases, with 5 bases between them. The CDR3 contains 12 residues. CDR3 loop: CATSRPLQPQHF. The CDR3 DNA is TGTGCCACCAGCAGACCTCTTCAGCCCCAGCATTTT.

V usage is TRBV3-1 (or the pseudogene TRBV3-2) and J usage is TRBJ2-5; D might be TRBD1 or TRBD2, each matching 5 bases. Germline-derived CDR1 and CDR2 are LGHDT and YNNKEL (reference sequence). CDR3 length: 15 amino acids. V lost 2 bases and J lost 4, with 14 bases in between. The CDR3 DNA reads TGTGCCAGCAGCCAATTGCAAGGTGGGGGAGAGACCCAGTACTTC. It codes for CASSQLQGGGETQYF.

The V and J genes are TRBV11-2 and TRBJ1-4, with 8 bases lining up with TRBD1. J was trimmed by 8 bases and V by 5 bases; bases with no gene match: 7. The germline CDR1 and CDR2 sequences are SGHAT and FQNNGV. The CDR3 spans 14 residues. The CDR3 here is CASSLGQGREKLFF. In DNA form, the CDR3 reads TGTGCCAGCAGCCTCGGACAGGGAAGGGAAAAACTGTTTTTT.

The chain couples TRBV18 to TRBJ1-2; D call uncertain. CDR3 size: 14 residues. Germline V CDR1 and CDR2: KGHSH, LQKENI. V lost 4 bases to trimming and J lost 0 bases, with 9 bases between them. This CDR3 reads CASSQSNANYGYTF. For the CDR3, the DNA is TGTGCCAGCTCACAGAGTAATGCTAACTATGGCTACACCTTC.

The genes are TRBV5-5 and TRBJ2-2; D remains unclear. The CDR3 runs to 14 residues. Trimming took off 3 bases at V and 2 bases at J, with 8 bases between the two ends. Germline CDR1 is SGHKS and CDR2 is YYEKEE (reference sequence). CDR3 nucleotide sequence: TGTGCCAGCAGCTCGACATTAAACACCGGGGAGCTGTTTTTT. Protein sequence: CASSSTLNTGELFF.

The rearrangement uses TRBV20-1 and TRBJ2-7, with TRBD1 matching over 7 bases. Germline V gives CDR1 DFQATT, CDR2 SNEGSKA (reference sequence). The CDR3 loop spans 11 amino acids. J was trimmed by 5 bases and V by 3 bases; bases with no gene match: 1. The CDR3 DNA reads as TGCAGTGCTAGCGACAGGGACGAGCAGTACTTC. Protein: CSASDRDEQYF.

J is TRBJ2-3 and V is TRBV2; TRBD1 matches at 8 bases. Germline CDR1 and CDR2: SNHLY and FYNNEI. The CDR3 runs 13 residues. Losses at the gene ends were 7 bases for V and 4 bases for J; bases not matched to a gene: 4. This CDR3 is CASKDRAPDTQYF. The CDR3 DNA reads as TGTGCCAGCAAGGACAGGGCCCCAGATACGCAGTATTTT.

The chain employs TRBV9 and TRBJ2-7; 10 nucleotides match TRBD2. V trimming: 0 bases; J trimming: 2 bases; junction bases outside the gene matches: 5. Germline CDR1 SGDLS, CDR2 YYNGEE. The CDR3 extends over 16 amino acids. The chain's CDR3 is CASSVESSGSPYEQYF. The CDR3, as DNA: TGTGCCAGCAGCGTAGAGTCTAGCGGGAGCCCCTACGAGCAGTACTTC.

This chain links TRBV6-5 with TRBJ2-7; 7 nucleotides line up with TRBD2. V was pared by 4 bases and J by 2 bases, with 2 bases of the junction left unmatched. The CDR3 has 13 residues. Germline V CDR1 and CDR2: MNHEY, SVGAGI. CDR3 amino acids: CASSSSGTYEQYF. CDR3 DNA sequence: TGTGCCAGCAGTTCTAGCGGAACCTACGAGCAGTACTTC.

The DNA of the CDR3 is TGTGCCAGCAGGCGGACAGGGGAGACAGATACGCAGTATTTT. It translates to CASRRTGETDTQYF. The rearrangement links TRBV27 to TRBJ2-3, with TRBD1 matching 9 bases. V lost 6 bases and J lost 3; bases outside the gene matches: 4. The CDR3 contains 14 residues. Germline V gives CDR1 MNHEY, CDR2 SMNVEV (reference sequence).

Here the CDR3 reads CASSPQGGGEKLFF. CDR3 bases: TGTGCCAGCAGCCCTCAGGGGGGGGGTGAAAAACTGTTTTTT. V is TRBV7-2 and J is TRBJ1-4; 7 bases align to TRBD1. The CDR3 contains 14 residues. The ends lost 5 bases at V and 7 bases at J; junction bases unmatched: 7. Germline CDR1 reads SGHTA; CDR2 reads FQGNSA.

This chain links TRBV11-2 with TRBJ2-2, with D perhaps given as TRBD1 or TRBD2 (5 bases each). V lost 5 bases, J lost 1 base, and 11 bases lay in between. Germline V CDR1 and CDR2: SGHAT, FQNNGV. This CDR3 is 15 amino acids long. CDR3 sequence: CASSRGKGNTGELFF. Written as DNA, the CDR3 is TGTGCCAGCAGCCGGGGCAAGGGGAACACCGGGGAGCTGTTTTTT.

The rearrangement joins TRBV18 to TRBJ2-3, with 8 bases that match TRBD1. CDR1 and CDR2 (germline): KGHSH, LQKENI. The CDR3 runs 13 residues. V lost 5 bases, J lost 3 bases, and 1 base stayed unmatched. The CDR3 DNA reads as TGTGCCAGCTCAACAGGGGGGACAGATACGCAGTATTTT. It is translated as CASSTGGTDTQYF.